This T cell receptor beta chain was sequenced in a study of blood T cells in healthy people across ages. At least ten counts were recorded for this clonotype. A second about 7 to 11 cycle PCR used barcoded and J-beta primers. Unique molecular identifiers of 12 random nucleotides labeled each cDNA. Each of the samples gave a minimum of 2.5 million paired-end reads that contained CDR3. One entry per CDR3 protein, called by TCRdb with MiXCR from the 5' RACE reads. The profile shows approximately 900,000 distinct CDR3 sequences, about 48% of them singletons. Germline loops: CDR1 SGHTA, CDR2 FQGNSA. The CDR3 is 15 amino acids. The trim removed 5 bases at V and 6 bases at J, leaving 8 bases unmatched.

This chain connects TRBV7-2 to TRBJ2-7; 12 positions agree with TRBD2. This TCR came from a man under 40 in good health. Material: blood. The CDR3 protein is CASSRSSGGASEQYF. The DNA of the CDR3 is TGTGCCAGCAGCCGTTCTAGCGGGGGGGCTTCCGAGCAGTACTTC.